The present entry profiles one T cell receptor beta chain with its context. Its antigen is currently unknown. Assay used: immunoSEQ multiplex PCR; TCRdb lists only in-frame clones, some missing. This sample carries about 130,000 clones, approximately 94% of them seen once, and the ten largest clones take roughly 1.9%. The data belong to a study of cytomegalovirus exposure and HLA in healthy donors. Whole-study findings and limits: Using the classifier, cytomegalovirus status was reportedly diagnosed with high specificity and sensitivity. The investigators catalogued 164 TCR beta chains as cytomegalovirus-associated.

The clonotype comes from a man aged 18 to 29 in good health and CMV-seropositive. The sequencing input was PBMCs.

The CDR3 region is CASSPGDTPAHRQYF. DNA of the CDR3: TGTGCCAGCAGCCCCGGGGACACCCCTGCCCACCGGCAGTACTTC. J is TRBJ2-7 and V is TRBV7-9, with D possibly being TRBD1 (6 bases). Germline lookup yields CDR1 SEHNR and CDR2 FQNEAQ (reference sequence). With 5 bases removed from V and 9 bases from J, the gap between germline ends came to 23 bases. CDR3 length equals 15 residues.